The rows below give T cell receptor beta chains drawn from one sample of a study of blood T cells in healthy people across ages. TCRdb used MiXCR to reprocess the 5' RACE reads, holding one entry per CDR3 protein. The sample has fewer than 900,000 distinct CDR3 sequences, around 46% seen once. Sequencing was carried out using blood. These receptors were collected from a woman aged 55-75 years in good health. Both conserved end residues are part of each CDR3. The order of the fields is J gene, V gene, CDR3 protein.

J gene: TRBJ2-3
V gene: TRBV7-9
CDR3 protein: CASSLNAGTPDTDTQYF

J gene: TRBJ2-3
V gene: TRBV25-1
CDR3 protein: CASSTSGGVDTQYF

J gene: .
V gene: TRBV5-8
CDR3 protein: CASSLLLSDRPTSETQYF

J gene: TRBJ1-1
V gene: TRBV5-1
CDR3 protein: CASSRTGGEGEAFF

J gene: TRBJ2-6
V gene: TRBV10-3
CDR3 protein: CAIRTGGSPGANVLTF

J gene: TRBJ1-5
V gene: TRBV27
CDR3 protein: CASRGTPGAQPQHF

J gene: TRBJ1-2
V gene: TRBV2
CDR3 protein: CASSVEQGDYGYTF

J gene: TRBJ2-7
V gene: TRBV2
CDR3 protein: CASTVADSYEQYF

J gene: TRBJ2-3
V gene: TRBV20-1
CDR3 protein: CSASGPEPTDTQYF

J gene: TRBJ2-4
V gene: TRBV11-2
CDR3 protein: CASSTQGGGTKNIQYF

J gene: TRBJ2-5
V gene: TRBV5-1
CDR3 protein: CASSPELRETQYF

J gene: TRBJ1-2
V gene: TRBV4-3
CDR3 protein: CASSPGEGRNYGYTF

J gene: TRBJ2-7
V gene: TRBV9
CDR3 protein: CASSRLEYEQYF

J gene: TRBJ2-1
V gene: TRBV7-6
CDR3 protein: CASRSGGDLLSGEQFF

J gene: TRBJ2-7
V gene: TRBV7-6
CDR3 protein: CASSQYRGGDEQYF

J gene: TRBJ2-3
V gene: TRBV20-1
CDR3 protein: CSARPFQSTDTQYF